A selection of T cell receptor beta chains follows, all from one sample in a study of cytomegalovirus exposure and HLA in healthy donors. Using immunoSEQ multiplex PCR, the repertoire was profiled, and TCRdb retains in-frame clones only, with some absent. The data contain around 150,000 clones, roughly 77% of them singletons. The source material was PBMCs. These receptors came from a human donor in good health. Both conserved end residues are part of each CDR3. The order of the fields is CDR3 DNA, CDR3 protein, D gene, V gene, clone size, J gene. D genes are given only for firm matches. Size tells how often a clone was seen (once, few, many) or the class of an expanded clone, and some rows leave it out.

CDR3 DNA: TGTTCCAGCAGCTTCATTCACAGGGGGCGCAGGTCGAATGAAAAACTGTTTTTT; CDR3 protein: CSSSFIHRGRRSNEKLFF; D gene: TRBD1; V gene: TRBV7-9; clone size: few; J gene: TRBJ1-4
CDR3 DNA: TGTGCCACCAGCAGAGACCGGACAGGCTACGAGCAGTACTTC; CDR3 protein: CATSRDRTGYEQYF; D gene: TRBD1; V gene: TRBV15; clone size: NA; J gene: TRBJ2-7
CDR3 DNA: TGTGCCAGCAGCCCGGAAGGACAGAACACAGATACGCAGTATTTT; CDR3 protein: CASSPEGQNTDTQYF; D gene: NA; V gene: TRBV5-4; clone size: NA; J gene: TRBJ2-3
CDR3 DNA: TGTGCCAGCAGACAACTAGCGGGGGTTTGGTACGAGCAGTACTTC; CDR3 protein: CASRQLAGVWYEQYF; D gene: TRBD2; V gene: TRBV2; clone size: NA; J gene: TRBJ2-7
CDR3 DNA: TGTGCCAGCAGCCTGTTGAGACAGGGGACTGGCTACACCTTC; CDR3 protein: CASSLLRQGTGYTF; D gene: TRBD1; V gene: TRBV5-8; clone size: NA; J gene: TRBJ1-2
CDR3 DNA: TGCGCCAGCAGCCGGTACGGGACAGAGAACACCGGGGAGCTGTTTTTT; CDR3 protein: CASSRYGTENTGELFF; D gene: TRBD1; V gene: TRBV5-1; clone size: NA; J gene: TRBJ2-2
CDR3 DNA: TGTGCCAGCAGCAGGACAGGGAACAATCAGCCCCAGCATTTT; CDR3 protein: CASSRTGNNQPQHF; D gene: TRBD1; V gene: TRBV6-6; clone size: few; J gene: TRBJ1-5
CDR3 DNA: TGTGCCAGCAGGAGTGGGGGGACAGGGGGTTACGAGCAGTACTTC; CDR3 protein: CASRSGGTGGYEQYF; D gene: TRBD1; V gene: TRBV6-1; clone size: NA; J gene: TRBJ2-7
CDR3 DNA: TGCGCCAGCAGCCAAGAGGCGGACTCCCCCATCGAGCAGTACTTC; CDR3 protein: CASSQEADSPIEQYF; D gene: NA; V gene: TRBV4-1; clone size: NA; J gene: TRBJ2-7
CDR3 DNA: TGTGCCAGCAGCCCTACTTCAAGCTCCTCCACCATAGAGCAGTTCTTC; CDR3 protein: CASSPTSSSSTIEQFF; D gene: NA; V gene: TRBV4-2; clone size: NA; J gene: TRBJ2-1
CDR3 DNA: TGTGCCAGCAGTTCCGACAGGGGTGGGTTGGACACTGAAGCTTTCTTT; CDR3 protein: CASSSDRGGLDTEAFF; D gene: TRBD1; V gene: TRBV6-6; clone size: NA; J gene: TRBJ1-1
CDR3 DNA: TGTGCCATCGGGGCAGGGTTTAACACTGAAGCTTTCTTT; CDR3 protein: CAIGAGFNTEAFF; D gene: NA; V gene: TRBV10-3; clone size: NA; J gene: TRBJ1-1
CDR3 DNA: TGTGCCAGTAGTCGGGGACTAGTGGGCAATGAGCAGTTCTTC; CDR3 protein: CASSRGLVGNEQFF; D gene: TRBD2; V gene: TRBV19; clone size: NA; J gene: TRBJ2-1
CDR3 DNA: TGTGCCAGCAGTGAAGGGGGCTGGAGCTATGGCTACACCTTC; CDR3 protein: CASSEGGWSYGYTF; D gene: NA; V gene: TRBV6-1; clone size: once; J gene: TRBJ1-2
CDR3 DNA: TGTGCCAGCAGCTTAGGGGACAGCTCCTACGAGCAGTACTTC; CDR3 protein: CASSLGDSSYEQYF; D gene: TRBD1; V gene: TRBV7-6; clone size: NA; J gene: TRBJ2-7
CDR3 DNA: TGTGCCAGCAGTGCCGGGACTCATATTACCTACGAGCAGTACTTC; CDR3 protein: CASSAGTHITYEQYF; D gene: NA; V gene: TRBV6-1; clone size: NA; J gene: TRBJ2-7
CDR3 DNA: TGTGCCAGCAGCGAGGACAGAAGCTCTGGAAACACCATATATTTT; CDR3 protein: CASSEDRSSGNTIYF; D gene: NA; V gene: TRBV7-9; clone size: NA; J gene: TRBJ1-3
CDR3 DNA: TGTGCCAGCATGGAAACTAGCGGGAATCCAACAGATACGCAGTATTTT; CDR3 protein: CASMETSGNPTDTQYF; D gene: TRBD2; V gene: TRBV2; clone size: NA; J gene: TRBJ2-3
CDR3 DNA: TGTGCCAGCAGTGAAGCGGACAGGGTGGGCAAAGGCTACACCTTC; CDR3 protein: CASSEADRVGKGYTF; D gene: TRBD1; V gene: TRBV6-1; clone size: few; J gene: TRBJ1-2
CDR3 DNA: TGTTCCAGCAGCTTAGGCCTTGGGGGGGGGTTGACCTACGAGCAGTACTTC; CDR3 protein: CSSSLGLGGGLTYEQYF; D gene: TRBD2; V gene: TRBV7-9; clone size: NA; J gene: TRBJ2-7
CDR3 DNA: TGTGCCAGCAGCCCGGGACAGGCGACTAGGGGCTACACCTTC; CDR3 protein: CASSPGQATRGYTF; D gene: TRBD1; V gene: TRBV6-5; clone size: NA; J gene: TRBJ1-2
CDR3 DNA: TGTGCCAGCAGTTACTCGAGGTCGGGGAGCTCCTACGAGCAGTACTTC; CDR3 protein: CASSYSRSGSSYEQYF; D gene: NA; V gene: TRBV6-6; clone size: NA; J gene: TRBJ2-7
CDR3 DNA: TGTGCCAGCAGTGCCGTACAGGGGACGGGGGACACTGAAGCTTTCTTT; CDR3 protein: CASSAVQGTGDTEAFF; D gene: TRBD1; V gene: TRBV28; clone size: NA; J gene: TRBJ1-1
CDR3 DNA: TGCAGCTCCCGACAGGGGGCTGTGGGGACTGAAGCTTTCTTT; CDR3 protein: CSSRQGAVGTEAFF; D gene: TRBD1; V gene: TRBV29-1; clone size: NA; J gene: TRBJ1-1
CDR3 DNA: TGTGCCATCAGTGAGAGCGGGAGACAGGCGTCCTACGAGCAGTACTTC; CDR3 protein: CAISESGRQASYEQYF; D gene: TRBD2; V gene: TRBV10-3; clone size: NA; J gene: TRBJ2-7
CDR3 DNA: TGTGCCAGCATTCCCCGGGGTAGCACAGATACGCAGTATTTT; CDR3 protein: CASIPRGSTDTQYF; D gene: NA; V gene: TRBV25-1; clone size: NA; J gene: TRBJ2-3
CDR3 DNA: TGTGCCAGCAGCGTATCGGGACAGGGCTACGAGCAGTACTTC; CDR3 protein: CASSVSGQGYEQYF; D gene: TRBD1; V gene: TRBV9; clone size: NA; J gene: TRBJ2-7
CDR3 DNA: TGTGCCAGCAGACAGGGGACCTACGAGCAGTACTTC; CDR3 protein: CASRQGTYEQYF; D gene: TRBD1; V gene: TRBV6-1; clone size: NA; J gene: TRBJ2-7
CDR3 DNA: TGTGCCAGCAGCTTGGCGACAGGGAACAATGAGCAGTTCTTC; CDR3 protein: CASSLATGNNEQFF; D gene: TRBD1; V gene: TRBV5-4; clone size: NA; J gene: TRBJ2-1
CDR3 DNA: TGTGCCAGCAGCTTAGGACGTAGCGGGAAAAACGGCGAGCAGTACTTC; CDR3 protein: CASSLGRSGKNGEQYF; D gene: TRBD2; V gene: TRBV7-2; clone size: NA; J gene: TRBJ2-7
CDR3 DNA: TGTGCCAGCAGGCAGACAGGGTATAGCTCCTACGAGCAGTACTTC; CDR3 protein: CASRQTGYSSYEQYF; D gene: TRBD1; V gene: TRBV6-5; clone size: NA; J gene: TRBJ2-7
CDR3 DNA: TGCGCCAGCAGTGAACAAAACGGGGGCAATGAGCAGTTCTTC; CDR3 protein: CASSEQNGGNEQFF; D gene: NA; V gene: TRBV10-1; clone size: NA; J gene: TRBJ2-1
CDR3 DNA: TGTGCCACCAGCAAGGACAGGGCCAGCTCCTACGAGCAGTACTTC; CDR3 protein: CATSKDRASSYEQYF; D gene: TRBD1; V gene: TRBV15; clone size: few; J gene: TRBJ2-7
CDR3 DNA: TGTGCCAGCAGTGACATACAGGGATATGACTATGGCTACACCTTC; CDR3 protein: CASSDIQGYDYGYTF; D gene: NA; V gene: TRBV6-1; clone size: NA; J gene: TRBJ1-2
CDR3 DNA: TGCGCCAGCAGCCGATCGGGAGGGGAGAATGAGCAGTTCTTC; CDR3 protein: CASSRSGGENEQFF; D gene: TRBD2; V gene: TRBV4-3; clone size: NA; J gene: TRBJ2-1
CDR3 DNA: TGTGCCAGCAGCGTAGGACTAGCGGGGGGGCATACTCTCCAAGAGACCCAGTACTTC; CDR3 protein: CASSVGLAGGHTLQETQYF; D gene: TRBD2; V gene: TRBV9; clone size: NA; J gene: TRBJ2-5
CDR3 DNA: TGTGCCAGCAGCTCCGGGACAGGGGAGGGTGTGCAGTACTTC; CDR3 protein: CASSSGTGEGVQYF; D gene: TRBD1; V gene: TRBV6-1; clone size: NA; J gene: TRBJ2-7
CDR3 DNA: TGTGCCAGCAGCTTGTCCCCGACTAACACAGATACGCAGTATTTT; CDR3 protein: CASSLSPTNTDTQYF; D gene: NA; V gene: TRBV5-6; clone size: NA; J gene: TRBJ2-3
CDR3 DNA: TGTGCCATTGGGACAGGCGGAGACACTGAAGCTTTCTTT; CDR3 protein: CAIGTGGDTEAFF; D gene: TRBD1; V gene: TRBV19; clone size: NA; J gene: TRBJ1-1
CDR3 DNA: TGTGCCAGCAGCCAAGAGACCGGGATCGGGTTCTATGGCTACACCTTC; CDR3 protein: CASSQETGIGFYGYTF; D gene: NA; V gene: TRBV4-2; clone size: NA; J gene: TRBJ1-2
CDR3 DNA: TGTGCCAGCAGTACATGGGCTGGTTCCAAAAACATTCAGTACTTC; CDR3 protein: CASSTWAGSKNIQYF; D gene: NA; V gene: TRBV6-5; clone size: NA; J gene: TRBJ2-4
CDR3 DNA: TGTGCCAGCAGCCCATGGACTAGCGGGGACGAGCAGTTCTTC; CDR3 protein: CASSPWTSGDEQFF; D gene: TRBD2; V gene: TRBV7-6; clone size: NA; J gene: TRBJ2-1
CDR3 DNA: TGTGCCAGCAGTTCCCAGGGGAACACCGGGGAGCTGTTTTTT; CDR3 protein: CASSSQGNTGELFF; D gene: NA; V gene: TRBV7-9; clone size: NA; J gene: TRBJ2-2
CDR3 DNA: TGTGCCAGCAGCCCAGGATCAACTAATGAAAAACTGTTTTTT; CDR3 protein: CASSPGSTNEKLFF; D gene: NA; V gene: TRBV7-9; clone size: NA; J gene: TRBJ1-4
CDR3 DNA: TGTGCCAGCAGTGTCGGTCGCACCACTAATGAAAAACTGTTTTTT; CDR3 protein: CASSVGRTTNEKLFF; D gene: NA; V gene: TRBV28; clone size: NA; J gene: TRBJ1-4
CDR3 DNA: TGTGCAAGTCGCTTAGTGTTGAGGTCACGCCACCAAGAGACCCAGTACTTC; CDR3 protein: CASRLVLRSRHQETQYF; D gene: NA; V gene: TRBV12-2; clone size: NA; J gene: TRBJ2-5
CDR3 DNA: TGTGCCAGCAGCCAAGAGGGCGACAGGGATCAGCCCCAGCATTTT; CDR3 protein: CASSQEGDRDQPQHF; D gene: TRBD1; V gene: TRBV4-2; clone size: NA; J gene: TRBJ1-5
CDR3 DNA: TGTGCCAGCAGTTCCGAGGGAGCATATAGCAATCAGCCCCAGCATTTT; CDR3 protein: CASSSEGAYSNQPQHF; D gene: NA; V gene: TRBV6-5; clone size: NA; J gene: TRBJ1-5
CDR3 DNA: TGTGCCAGCAGTTTGGGGGGGTACCGCTATGGCTACACCTTC; CDR3 protein: CASSLGGYRYGYTF; D gene: NA; V gene: TRBV28; clone size: NA; J gene: TRBJ1-2
CDR3 DNA: TGTGCCAGTCGGGGGACTAGCGGGGACAATGAGCAGTTCTTC; CDR3 protein: CASRGTSGDNEQFF; D gene: TRBD2; V gene: TRBV6-4; clone size: once; J gene: TRBJ2-1
CDR3 DNA: TGTGCCAGCTCAATGCGGGAAGGAGAGACCCAGTACTTC; CDR3 protein: CASSMREGETQYF; D gene: NA; V gene: TRBV18; clone size: NA; J gene: TRBJ2-5
CDR3 DNA: TGCGCCAGCAGATCGGGTAACTACGAGCAGTACTTC; CDR3 protein: CASRSGNYEQYF; D gene: NA; V gene: TRBV5-1; clone size: once; J gene: TRBJ2-7
CDR3 DNA: TGCGCCAGCAGCTTGGTTGGAGGGAGGGCCACCGGGGAGCTGTTTTTT; CDR3 protein: CASSLVGGRATGELFF; D gene: TRBD2; V gene: TRBV5-1; clone size: NA; J gene: TRBJ2-2
CDR3 DNA: TGCGCCAGCAGTGAGGGGACAGTCAGCACCGGGGAGCTGTTTTTT; CDR3 protein: CASSEGTVSTGELFF; D gene: TRBD1; V gene: TRBV10-1; clone size: NA; J gene: TRBJ2-2